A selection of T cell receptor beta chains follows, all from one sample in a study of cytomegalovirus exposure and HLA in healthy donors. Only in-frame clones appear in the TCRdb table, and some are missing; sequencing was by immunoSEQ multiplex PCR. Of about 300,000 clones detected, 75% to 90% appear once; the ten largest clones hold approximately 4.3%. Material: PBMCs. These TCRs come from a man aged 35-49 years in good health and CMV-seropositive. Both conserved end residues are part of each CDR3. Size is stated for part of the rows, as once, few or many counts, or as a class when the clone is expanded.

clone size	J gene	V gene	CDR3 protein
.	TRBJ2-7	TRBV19	CASSMGQGAFTSYEQYF
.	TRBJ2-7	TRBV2	CASSEASGAYEQYF
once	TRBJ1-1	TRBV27	CASSWTGEGTEAFF
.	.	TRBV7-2	CASSLARGLPYEQYF
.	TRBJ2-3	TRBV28	CASSAPSGSTDTQYF
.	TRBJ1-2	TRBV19	CASSMPRDRSLNYGYTF
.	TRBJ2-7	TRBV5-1	CASSDVTSGGAEQYF
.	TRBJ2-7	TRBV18	CASSPPGTGAYEQYF
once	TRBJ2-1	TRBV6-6	CASSYAGQGTNEQFF
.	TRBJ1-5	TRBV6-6	CASKMGTPSNQPQHF
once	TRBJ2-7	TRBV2	CASSSTGVEQYF
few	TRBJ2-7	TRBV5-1	CASSLAGSRTYEQYF
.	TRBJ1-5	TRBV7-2	CASSLGTGDLSNQPQHF
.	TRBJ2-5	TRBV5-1	CASSSRLAVQETQYF
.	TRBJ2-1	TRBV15	CATSPPGQGFEEQFF
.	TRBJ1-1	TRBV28	CASSLPGSFTEAFF
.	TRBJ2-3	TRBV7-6	CASGSGDRGRDTQYF
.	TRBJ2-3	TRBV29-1	CSVEGGGGSRTDTQYF
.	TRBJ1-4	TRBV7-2	CASTRQGNEKLFF
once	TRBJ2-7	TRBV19	CASSPQGLEQYF
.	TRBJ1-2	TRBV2	CASSEGRGGDYGYTF
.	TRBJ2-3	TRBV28	CASRGGGSSDTQYF
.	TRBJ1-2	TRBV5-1	CASSLGQGEGYTF
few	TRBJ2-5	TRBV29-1	CSVEGGPGIGETQYF
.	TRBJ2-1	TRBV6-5	CASSHSGMFEQFF
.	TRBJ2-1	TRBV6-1	CASSEALAGPRREQFF
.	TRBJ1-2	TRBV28	CASSLPGSNYGYTF
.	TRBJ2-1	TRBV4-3	CASICREGYNEQFF
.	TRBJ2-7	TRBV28	CASSSTGGETSYEQYF
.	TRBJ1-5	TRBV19	CASTLDRGPQPQHF
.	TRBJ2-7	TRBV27	CASSLGTGLEQYF
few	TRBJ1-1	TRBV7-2	CASSRDRDLNTEAFF
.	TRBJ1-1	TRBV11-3	CASSFGGSNTEAFF
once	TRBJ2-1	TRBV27	CASSFGLAANEQFF
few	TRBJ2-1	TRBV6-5	CASSYETSARQFF
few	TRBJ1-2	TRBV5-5	CASSPRDRGREDYGYTF
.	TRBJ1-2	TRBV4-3	CASSQSRELIYGYTF
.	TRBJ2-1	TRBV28	CASCGTSGRAPDEQFF
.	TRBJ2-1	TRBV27	CASRTGTGYGWETYNEQFF
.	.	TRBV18	CASSQRRTEDYEQYF
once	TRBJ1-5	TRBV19	CASSSDRDSNQPQHF
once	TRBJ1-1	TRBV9	CASSVAETGSENTEAFF
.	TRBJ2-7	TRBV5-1	CASSLDRLSSYEQYF
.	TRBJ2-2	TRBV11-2	CASSFVVPGTGELFF
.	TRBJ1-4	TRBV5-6	CASSLYTTNEKLFF
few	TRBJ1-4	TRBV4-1	CASSPLRDRVNEKLFF
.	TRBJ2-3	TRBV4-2	CASSRASGLAGGGADTQYF
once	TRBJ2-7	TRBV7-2	CASSLTSGRYEQYF
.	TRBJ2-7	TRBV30	CAWTGVDRETYEQYF
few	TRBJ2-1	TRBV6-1	CASTVGRDNEQFF
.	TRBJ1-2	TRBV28	CASSSPGQGAWGYTF
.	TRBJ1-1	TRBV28	CASRAGTGEPEAFF
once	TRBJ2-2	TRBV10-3	CAISAAGTGGIGELFF
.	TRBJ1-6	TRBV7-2	CASSLGGGGSPLHF
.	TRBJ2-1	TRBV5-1	CASSLESGTYNEQFF
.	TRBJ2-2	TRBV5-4	CASSLAAAGELFF
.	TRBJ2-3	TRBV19	CASLGARTDTQYF
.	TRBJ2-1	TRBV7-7	CASSPKRTLYNEQFF
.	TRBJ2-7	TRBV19	CASSTDYSYEQYF